The sample holds a few counts of the clone carrying this T cell receptor beta chain. These data originate in a study of cytotoxic CD8 clonotypes in ibrutinib-treated CLL. Trimming took 2 bases from V and 7 from J; bases not matched to a gene: 4. Germline V gene sequence: CDR1 MNHEY, CDR2 SMNVEV (reference sequence). This CDR3 comprises 13 residues. Depth targeted 1 in 200,000 to 1 in 1 million T cells, averaging approximately 10x coverage per clonotype. Clones were read by immunoSEQ multiplex PCR, and TCRdb kept only the in-frame ones, dropping some. The top ten clones hold 30% to 35% of a sample with 13,000 to 15,000 clones, approximately 48% of them seen once.

The source was PBMCs, collected at a 24-month disease-progression time point, from a patient treated with ibrutinib. The sequence came from a human donor with chronic lymphocytic leukemia. J is TRBJ1-2 and V is TRBV27; 7 nucleotides align to TRBD1. As DNA, the CDR3 is TGTGCCAGCAGTTTACTAAACAGGGGTGGCTACACCTTC. Its translation: CASSLLNRGGYTF.